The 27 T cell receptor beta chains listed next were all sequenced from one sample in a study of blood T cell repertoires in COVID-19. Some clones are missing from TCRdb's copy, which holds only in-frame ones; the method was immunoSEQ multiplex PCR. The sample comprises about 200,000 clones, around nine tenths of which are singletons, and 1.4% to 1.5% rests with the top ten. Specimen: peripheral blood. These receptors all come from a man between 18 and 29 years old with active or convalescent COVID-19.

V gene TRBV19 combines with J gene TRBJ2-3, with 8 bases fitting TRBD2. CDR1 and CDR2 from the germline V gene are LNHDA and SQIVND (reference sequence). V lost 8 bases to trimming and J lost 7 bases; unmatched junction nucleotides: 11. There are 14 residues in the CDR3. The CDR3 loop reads CASQSGSWINTQYF. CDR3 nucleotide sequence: TGTGCCAGTCAGAGCGGGAGTTGGATAAATACGCAGTATTTT.

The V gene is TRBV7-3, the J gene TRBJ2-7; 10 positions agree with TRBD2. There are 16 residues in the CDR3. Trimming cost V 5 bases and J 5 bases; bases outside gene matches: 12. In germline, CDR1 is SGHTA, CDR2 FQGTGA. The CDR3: CASSTPQREGRHEQYF. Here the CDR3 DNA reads TGTGCCAGCAGCACCCCTCAGCGGGAGGGTCGGCACGAGCAGTACTTC.

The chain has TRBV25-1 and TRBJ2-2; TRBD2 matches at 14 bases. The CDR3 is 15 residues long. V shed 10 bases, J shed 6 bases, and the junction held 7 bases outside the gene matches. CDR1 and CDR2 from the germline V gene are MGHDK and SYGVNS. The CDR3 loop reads CATTGTSGSPGELFF. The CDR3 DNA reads TGTGCCACCACCGGGACTAGCGGGAGTCCCGGGGAGCTGTTTTTT.

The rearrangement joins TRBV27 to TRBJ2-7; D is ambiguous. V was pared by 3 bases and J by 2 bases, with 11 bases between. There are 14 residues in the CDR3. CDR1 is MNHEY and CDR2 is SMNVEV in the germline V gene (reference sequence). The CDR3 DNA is TGTGCCAGCAGTTTGATTTCCAGGACCTACGAGCAGTACTTC. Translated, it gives CASSLISRTYEQYF.

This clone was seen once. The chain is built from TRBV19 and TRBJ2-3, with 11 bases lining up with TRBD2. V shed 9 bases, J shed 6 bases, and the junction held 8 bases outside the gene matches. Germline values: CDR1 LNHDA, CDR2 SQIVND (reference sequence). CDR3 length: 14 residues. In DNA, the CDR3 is TGTGCCAGCACCATAGCGGGAGGGCGGGATACGCAGTATTTT. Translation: CASTIAGGRDTQYF. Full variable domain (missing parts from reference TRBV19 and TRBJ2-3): DGGITQSPKYLFRKEGQNVTLSCEQNLNHDAMYWYRQDPGQGLRLIYYSQIVNDFQKGDIAEGYSVSREKKESFPLTVTSAQKNPTAFYLCASTIAGGRDTQYFGPGTRLTVL.

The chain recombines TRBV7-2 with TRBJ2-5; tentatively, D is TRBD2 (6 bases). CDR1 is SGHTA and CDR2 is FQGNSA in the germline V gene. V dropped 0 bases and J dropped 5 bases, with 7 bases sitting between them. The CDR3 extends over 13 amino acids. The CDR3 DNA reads TGTGCCAGCAGCTTAGCGGAGGGTGAGACCCAGTACTTC. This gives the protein CASSLAEGETQYF.

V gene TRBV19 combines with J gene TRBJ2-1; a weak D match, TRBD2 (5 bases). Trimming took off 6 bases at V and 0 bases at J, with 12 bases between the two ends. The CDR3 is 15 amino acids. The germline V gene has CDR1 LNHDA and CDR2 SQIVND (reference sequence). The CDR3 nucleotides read TGTGCCAGTAGCAATAGCGCGAGCTCCTACAATGAGCAGTTCTTC. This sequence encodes CASSNSASSYNEQFF.

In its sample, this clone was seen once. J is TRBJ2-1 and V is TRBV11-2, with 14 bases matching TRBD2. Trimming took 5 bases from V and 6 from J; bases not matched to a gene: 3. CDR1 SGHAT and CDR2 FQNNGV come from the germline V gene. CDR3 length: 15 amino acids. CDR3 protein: CASSHGTSGSNEQFF. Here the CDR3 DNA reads TGTGCCAGCAGCCACGGGACTAGCGGGAGCAATGAGCAGTTCTTC.

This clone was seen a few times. For the CDR3, the DNA is TGCGCCAGCAGTGTACAGAACACTGAAGCTTTCTTT. Protein: CASSVQNTEAFF. The chain uses TRBV10-2 and TRBJ1-1; unclear D gene. Germline V gene data show CDR1 as WSHSY and CDR2 as SAAADI. The V end lost 4 bases, the J end lost 1 base, and 4 bases lay between the germline ends. The CDR3 contains 12 residues.

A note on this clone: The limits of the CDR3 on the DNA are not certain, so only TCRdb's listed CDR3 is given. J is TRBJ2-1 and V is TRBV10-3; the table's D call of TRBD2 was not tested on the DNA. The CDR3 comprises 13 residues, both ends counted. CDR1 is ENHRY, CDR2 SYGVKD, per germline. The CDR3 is CAALSPLEREQFF.

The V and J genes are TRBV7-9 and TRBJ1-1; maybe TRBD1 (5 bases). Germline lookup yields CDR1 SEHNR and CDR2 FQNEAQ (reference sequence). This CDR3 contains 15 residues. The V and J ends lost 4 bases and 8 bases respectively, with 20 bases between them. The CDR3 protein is CASSSFTGSVTEAFF. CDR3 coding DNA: TGTGCCAGCAGCTCATTTACAGGATCGGTGACCGAAGCTTTCTTT.

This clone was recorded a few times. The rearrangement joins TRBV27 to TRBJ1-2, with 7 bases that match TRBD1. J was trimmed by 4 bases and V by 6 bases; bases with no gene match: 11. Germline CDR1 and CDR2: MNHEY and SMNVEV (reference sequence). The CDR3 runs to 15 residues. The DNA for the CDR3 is TGTGCCAGCAGAGACGGAGGGACAGCCCTCTATGGCTACACCTTC. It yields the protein CASRDGGTALYGYTF.

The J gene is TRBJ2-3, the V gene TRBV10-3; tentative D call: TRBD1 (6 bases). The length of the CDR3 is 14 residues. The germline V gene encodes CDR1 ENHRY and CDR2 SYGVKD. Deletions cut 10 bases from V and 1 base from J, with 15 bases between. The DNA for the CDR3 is TGTGCCACCCGTCCGGGACAAGGCACAGATACGCAGTATTTT. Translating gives CATRPGQGTDTQYF.

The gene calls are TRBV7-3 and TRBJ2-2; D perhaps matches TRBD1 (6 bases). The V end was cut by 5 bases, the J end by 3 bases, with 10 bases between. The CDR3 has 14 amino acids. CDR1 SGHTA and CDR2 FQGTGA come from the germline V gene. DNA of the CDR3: TGTGCCAGCAGCCCACAGGGAGACACCGGGGAGCTGTTTTTT. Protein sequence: CASSPQGDTGELFF.

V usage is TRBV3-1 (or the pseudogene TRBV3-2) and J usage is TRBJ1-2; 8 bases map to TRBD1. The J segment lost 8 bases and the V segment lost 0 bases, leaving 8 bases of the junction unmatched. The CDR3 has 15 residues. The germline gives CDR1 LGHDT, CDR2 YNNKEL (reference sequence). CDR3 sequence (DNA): TGTGCCAGCAGCCAAGATGTGGCAGGGGGCAGGGGCTACACCTTC. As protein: CASSQDVAGGRGYTF.

The CDR3 spells CASSSHLDKRDEQFF. CDR3 DNA: TGTGCCAGCAGTTCCCACCTTGATAAACGGGATGAGCAGTTCTTC. The chain is built from TRBV2 and TRBJ2-1; D is unresolved. The length of the CDR3 is 15 residues. Trimming took 5 bases from V and 8 from J, leaving 19 bases between them. CDR1 SNHLY and CDR2 FYNNEI come from the germline V gene.

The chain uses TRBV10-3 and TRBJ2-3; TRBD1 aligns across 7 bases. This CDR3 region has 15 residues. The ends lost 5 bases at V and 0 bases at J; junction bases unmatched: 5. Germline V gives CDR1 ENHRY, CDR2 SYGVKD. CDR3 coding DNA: TGTGCCATCAGTCTAGGGACAGCCAGCACAGATACGCAGTATTTT. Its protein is CAISLGTASTDTQYF.

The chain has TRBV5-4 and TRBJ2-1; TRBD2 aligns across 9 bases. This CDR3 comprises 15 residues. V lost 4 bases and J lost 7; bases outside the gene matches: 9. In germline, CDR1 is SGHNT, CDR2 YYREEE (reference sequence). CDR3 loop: CASSPRGTSFNEQFF. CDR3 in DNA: TGTGCCAGCAGCCCACGAGGGACTAGCTTTAATGAGCAGTTCTTC.

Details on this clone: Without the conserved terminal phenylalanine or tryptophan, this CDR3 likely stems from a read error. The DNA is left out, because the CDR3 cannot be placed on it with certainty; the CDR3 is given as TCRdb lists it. CDR3 residues: CASSLDQVGGI. The chain uses TRBV11-3 and TRBJ2-7; TRBD2, the D gene given by the table, was not confirmed from the DNA. Looked up from germline, CDR1 is SGHNT and CDR2 is YENEEA. The CDR3 contains 11 residues when both ends are counted.

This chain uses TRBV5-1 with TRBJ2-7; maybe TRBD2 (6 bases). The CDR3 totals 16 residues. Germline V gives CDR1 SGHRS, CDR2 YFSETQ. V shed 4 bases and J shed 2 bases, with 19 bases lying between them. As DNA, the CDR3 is TGCGCCAGCAGCCGCACGTCGGGGGTAGAGACCTACGAGCAGTACTTC. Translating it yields CASSRTSGVETYEQYF.

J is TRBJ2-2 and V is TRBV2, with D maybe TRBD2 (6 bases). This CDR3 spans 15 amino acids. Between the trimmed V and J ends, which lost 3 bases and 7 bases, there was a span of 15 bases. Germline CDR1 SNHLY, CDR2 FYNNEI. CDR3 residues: CASSDSGGGFGELFF. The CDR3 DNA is TGTGCCAGCAGTGATTCTGGAGGAGGGTTCGGGGAGCTGTTTTTT.

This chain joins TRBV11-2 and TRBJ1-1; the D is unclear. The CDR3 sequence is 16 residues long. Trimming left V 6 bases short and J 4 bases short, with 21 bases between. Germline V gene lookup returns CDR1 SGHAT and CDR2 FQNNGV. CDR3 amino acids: CASRNSGRPLSTEAFF. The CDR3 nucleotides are TGTGCCAGCAGGAACTCGGGGAGGCCCCTGAGCACTGAAGCTTTCTTT. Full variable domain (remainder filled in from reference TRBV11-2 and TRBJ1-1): EAGVAQSPRYKIIEKRQSVAFWCNPISGHATLYWYQQILGQGPKLLIQFQNNGVVDDSQLPKDRFSAERLKGVDSTLKIQPAKLEDSAVYLCASRNSGRPLSTEAFFGQGTRLTVV.

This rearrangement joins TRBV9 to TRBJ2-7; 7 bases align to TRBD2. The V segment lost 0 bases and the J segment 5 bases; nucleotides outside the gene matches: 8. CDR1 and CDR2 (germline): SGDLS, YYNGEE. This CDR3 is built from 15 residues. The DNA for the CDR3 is TGTGCCAGCAGCGTAGCAGGGTCGGGAGGCCACGAGCAGTACTTC. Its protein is CASSVAGSGGHEQYF.

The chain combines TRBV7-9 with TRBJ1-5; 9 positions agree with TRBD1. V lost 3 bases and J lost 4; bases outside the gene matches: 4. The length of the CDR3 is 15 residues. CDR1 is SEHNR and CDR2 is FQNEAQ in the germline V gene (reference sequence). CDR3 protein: CASSLGTGKNQPQHF. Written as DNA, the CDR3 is TGTGCCAGCAGCTTGGGGACAGGGAAGAATCAGCCCCAGCATTTT.

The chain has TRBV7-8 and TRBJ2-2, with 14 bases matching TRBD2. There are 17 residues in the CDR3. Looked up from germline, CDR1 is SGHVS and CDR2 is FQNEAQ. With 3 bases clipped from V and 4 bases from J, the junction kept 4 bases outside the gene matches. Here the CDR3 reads CASSFGTSGSGTGELFF. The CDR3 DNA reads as TGTGCCAGCAGCTTTGGGACTAGCGGGAGCGGCACCGGGGAGCTGTTTTTT.

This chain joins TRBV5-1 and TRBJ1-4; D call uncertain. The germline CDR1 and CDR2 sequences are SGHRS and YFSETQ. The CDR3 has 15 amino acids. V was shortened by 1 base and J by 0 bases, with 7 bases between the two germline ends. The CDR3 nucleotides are TGCGCCAGCAGCTTGAAACGGGCAACTAATGAAAAACTGTTTTTT. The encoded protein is CASSLKRATNEKLFF. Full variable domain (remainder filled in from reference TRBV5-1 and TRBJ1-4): KAGVTQTPRYLIKTRGQQVTLSCSPISGHRSVSWYQQTPGQGLQFLFEYFSETQRNKGNFPGRFSGRQFSNSRSEMNVSTLELGDSALYLCASSLKRATNEKLFFGSGTQLSVL.

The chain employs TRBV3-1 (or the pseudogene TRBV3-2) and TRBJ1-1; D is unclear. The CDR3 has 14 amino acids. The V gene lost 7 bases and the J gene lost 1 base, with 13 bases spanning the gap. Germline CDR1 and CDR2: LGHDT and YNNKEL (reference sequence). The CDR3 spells CASTLTRKNTEAFF. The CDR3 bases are TGTGCCAGCACCTTGACACGCAAGAACACTGAAGCTTTCTTT.